This T cell receptor beta chain was identified during a study of T cells after yellow fever vaccination. Trimming took off 0 bases at V and 7 bases at J, with 15 bases between the two ends. The CDR3 consists of 14 residues. Germline CDR1 reads DFQATT; CDR2 reads SNEGSKA (reference sequence). TCRdb recomputed calls from the 5' RACE reads with MiXCR, one row per CDR3 protein. The sample includes fewer than 450,000 distinct CDR3 sequences, approximately 8% seen only once; the top ten take roughly 18%. This clonotype was counted between two and nine times. Its antigen is unidentified. Findings and caveats of the study: Re-detected after boosting: most primary clones, 95% to 98% of CD4 and roughly 90% of CD8.

The genes are TRBV20-1 and TRBJ1-2; D is uncertain. This clonotype was obtained from a man between 18 and 29 years old who received the YFV17D yellow fever vaccine. The specimen was PBMCs, collected approximately 47 days after the first yellow fever vaccination. For the CDR3, the DNA is TGCAGTGCTAGAGATCGGGCTGGTGGAGGTGGCTACACCTTC. Residues: CSARDRAGGGGYTF.